The sequence of this TCR beta chain was determined in a study of blood T cells in healthy people across ages. CDR3 length: 13 residues. Germline V gene data show CDR1 as MNHEY and CDR2 as SMNVEV (reference sequence). Trimming shortened V by 5 bases and J by 13 bases, and 17 bases separated the two germline ends. Study results and caveats: The study found more naive CD4+ cells and higher diversity in long-lived than aged donors. Age showed a roughly linear inverse relationship with TCR beta diversity per million T cells.

PCR was performed a second time for roughly 7 to 11 cycles using a sample-barcoded 5' primer and a J-beta primer mix. TCRdb redid the calling of the 5' RACE reads with MiXCR, one entry per CDR3 protein. The table includes just over 1 million distinct CDR3 sequences, more than 40% detected once. Of note for this clonotype: Antigen specificity is unknown.

The sequenced sample consisted of blood. This TCR was recovered from a woman aged 55-75 years in good health. J is TRBJ1-4 and V is TRBV27; maybe TRBD1 (6 bases). As DNA, the CDR3 is TGTGCCAGCAGTGCCTACGACAGGAGTAGACTGTTTTTT. It codes for CASSAYDRSRLFF.